The 18 T cell receptor beta chains listed next were all sequenced from one sample in a study of graft-versus-host responses after intestinal transplantation. Labeling with CFSE marked 200,000 or so responder cells, which were plated with 200,000 or so irradiated, violet-dye-labeled stimulator cells. Measured with immunoSEQ multiplex PCR; TCRdb has only the in-frame clones, and not every one. Of about 1,500 clones detected, 50% to 70% appear once; the ten largest clones hold around 7.1%. The starting material was alloreactive CD8+ T cells from a mixed lymphocyte reaction culture, obtained before transplantation. As for subset: CFSE-low proliferating T cells sorted from roughly 6-day pre-transplant mixed lymphocyte reaction (GvH or HvG direction). Every receptor here comes from a human patient who was an organ donor for intestinal transplantation.

This rearrangement joins TRBV11-3 to TRBJ1-1, with D possibly being TRBD1 (5 bases). Germline V gene data show CDR1 as SGHNT and CDR2 as YENEEA. This CDR3 contains 14 residues. Trimming stripped 5 bases from V and 4 bases from J, with 14 bases between. CDR3 bases: TGTGCCAGCAGCCCAAAGCGGGGGAGCACTGAAGCTTTCTTT. Its translation: CASSPKRGSTEAFF.

V usage is TRBV9 and J usage is TRBJ2-3; TRBD1 matches 8 bases. After removal of 1 base from V and 0 bases from J, the junction contained 1 base not matched to a gene. CDR1 and CDR2 from the germline V gene are SGDLS and YYNGEE. The CDR3 has 15 amino acids. The CDR3 region has the DNA TGTGCCAGCAGCGTATACAGGGGGAGCACAGATACGCAGTATTTT. It yields the protein CASSVYRGSTDTQYF.

The V call is TRBV4-2, the J call TRBJ1-1; D is unclear. There are 15 residues in the CDR3. From germline, CDR1 is LGHNA and CDR2 YNFKEQ. V was cut by 0 bases and J by 1 base, with 9 bases left in between. The CDR3 region is CASSQDFAGNTEAFF. The CDR3 DNA is TGTGCCAGCAGCCAAGATTTCGCAGGGAACACTGAAGCTTTCTTT.

The rearrangement joins TRBV6-5 to TRBJ2-1; possibly TRBD2 for D (5 bases). The germline CDR1 and CDR2 sequences are MNHEY and SVGAGI. This CDR3 has 12 amino acids. Deletions cut 5 bases from V and 9 bases from J, with 11 bases between. The DNA of the CDR3 is TGTGCCAGCAGTACTTCTGGACTTGAGCAGTTCTTC. Its protein is CASSTSGLEQFF.

The table lists this clone with a few counts. The rearrangement joins TRBV28 to TRBJ2-4, with unresolved D. Germline CDR1 MDHEN, CDR2 SYDVKM. The germline V and J ends were trimmed by 6 bases and 0 bases, with 21 bases remaining between them. This CDR3 spans 18 amino acids. The CDR3 here is CASSPWFRDKGAKNIQYF. The CDR3 DNA sequence: TGTGCCAGCAGCCCGTGGTTTCGTGATAAGGGAGCCAAAAACATTCAGTACTTC.

A few counts support this clone. This sequence joins TRBV9 and TRBJ2-7, with D unresolved. The CDR3 runs to 14 residues. Per the germline V gene, CDR1 is SGDLS and CDR2 is YYNGEE. The ends were cut back, 0 bases at V and 3 bases at J, with 10 bases in the middle. The CDR3 loop is CASSVGGIDYEQYF. Written as DNA, the CDR3 is TGTGCCAGCAGCGTAGGGGGAATTGACTACGAGCAGTACTTC.

The chain links TRBV13 to TRBJ2-2, with unresolved D. V lost 5 bases and J 3 bases, leaving 7 bases between the germline ends. The CDR3 is made up of 13 amino acids. From germline, CDR1 is PRHDT and CDR2 FYEKMQ (reference sequence). CDR3 amino acids: CASSPTHTGELFF. CDR3 DNA: TGTGCCAGCAGCCCCACTCACACCGGGGAGCTGTTTTTT. Complete variable domain (other parts from reference TRBV13 and TRBJ2-2): AAGVIQSPRHLIKEKRETATLKCYPIPRHDTVYWYQQGPGQDPQFLISFYEKMQSDKGSIPDRFSAQQFSDYHSELNMSSLELGDSALYFCASSPTHTGELFFGEGSRLTVL.

This clone was counted a few times. This chain uses TRBV15 with TRBJ2-7; D is undetermined. The V end lost 4 bases, the J end lost 3 bases, and 10 bases lay between the germline ends. The CDR3 runs to 13 residues. The germline CDR1 and CDR2 sequences are LNHNV and YYDKDF (reference sequence). CDR3 loop: CATSISQSYEQYF. CDR3 in DNA: TGTGCCACCAGCATTTCGCAGAGCTACGAGCAGTACTTC.

This CDR3 is CASSPPYPGQYHEQYF. DNA for the CDR3: TGTGCCAGCAGCCCCCCCTATCCGGGACAGTACCACGAGCAGTACTTC. V gene TRBV7-2 combines with J gene TRBJ2-7, with 7 bases fitting TRBD1. CDR1 and CDR2 (germline): SGHTA, FQGNSA. The CDR3 is 16 residues long. V trimming: 5 bases; J trimming: 5 bases; junction bases outside the gene matches: 15.

V is TRBV21-1 and J is TRBJ1-1; no DNA check was done on the table's D call, TRBD1. TRBV21-1 is labeled a pseudogene. This CDR3 contains 19 residues. The CDR3 spells CASSKVLLGTGMAVPEAFF. The CDR3 bases are TGTGCCAGCAGCAAAGTCCTACTCGGGACAGGGATGGCGGTCCCTGAAGCTTTCTTT.

V and J are TRBV15 and TRBJ2-7; tentative D call: TRBD1 (6 bases). Germline assignment: CDR1 LNHNV and CDR2 YYDKDF (reference sequence). V dropped 3 bases and J dropped 7 bases, with 13 bases sitting between them. The CDR3 is 13 residues long. CDR3 residues: CATSRDSVGEQYF. Here the CDR3 DNA reads TGTGCCACCAGCAGGGACAGCGTCGGGGAGCAGTACTTC.

The genes are TRBV27 and TRBJ2-3; D call uncertain. V dropped 5 bases and J dropped 0 bases, with 6 bases sitting between them. There are 13 residues in the CDR3. Germline loops: CDR1 MNHEY, CDR2 SMNVEV (reference sequence). The CDR3 nucleotides are TGTGCCAGCAGTCCCCTAAGCACAGATACGCAGTATTTT. Residues: CASSPLSTDTQYF.

The rearrangement uses TRBV7-9 and TRBJ1-4; TRBD1 might be the D (5 bases). Germline V gives CDR1 SEHNR, CDR2 FQNEAQ (reference sequence). The germline V and J ends were trimmed by 3 bases and 4 bases, with 15 bases remaining between them. The CDR3 is made up of 16 amino acids. The CDR3, as DNA: TGTGCCAGCAGCTTTACATTAGTTGGGGGTAATGAAAAACTGTTTTTT. This encodes CASSFTLVGGNEKLFF.

Relative to its sample, this clone is hyperexpanded. The CDR3 is CASSYDAGAGELFF. In DNA, the CDR3 is TGTGCCAGCAGCTACGACGCAGGTGCGGGGGAGCTGTTTTTT. V is TRBV7-9 and J is TRBJ2-2, with D hard to call. Per the germline V gene, CDR1 is SEHNR and CDR2 is FQNEAQ (reference sequence). The length of the CDR3 is 14 residues. Trimming cost V 4 bases and J 8 bases, with 14 bases left between them.

The gene calls are TRBV29-1 and TRBJ2-7, with D perhaps matching TRBD2 (6 bases). With 5 bases removed from V and 2 bases from J, the gap between germline ends came to 10 bases. The CDR3 has 12 residues. CDR1 and CDR2 from the germline V gene are SQVTM and ANQGSEA. The CDR3 DNA is TGCAGCGTTCTTAGCGGAGCCTACGAGCAGTACTTC. It yields the protein CSVLSGAYEQYF.

V usage is TRBV30 and J usage is TRBJ1-1; D remains unclear. Trimming left V 0 bases short and J 2 bases short, with 10 bases between. Germline loops: CDR1 GTSNPN, CDR2 SVGIG (reference sequence). The CDR3 is made up of 14 amino acids. The CDR3 spells CAWSVRGANTEAFF. The DNA for the CDR3 is TGTGCCTGGAGTGTGCGGGGAGCCAACACTGAAGCTTTCTTT.

The gene calls are TRBV5-6 and TRBJ2-5; TRBD2 agrees at 12 bases. The CDR3 contains 17 residues. V trimming: 3 bases; J trimming: 5 bases; junction bases outside the gene matches: 11. Germline assignment: CDR1 SGHDT and CDR2 YYEEEE. The DNA of the CDR3 is TGTGCCAGCAGCTCGGCTAGCGGGGGGGCGTTGTGGGAGACCCAGTACTTC. It yields the protein CASSSASGGALWETQYF.

This sequence joins TRBV27 and TRBJ2-2, with 12 bases aligning to TRBD2. Germline CDR1 and CDR2: MNHEY and SMNVEV (reference sequence). With V trimmed by 2 bases and J by 5 bases, 6 bases remained unmatched. The CDR3 runs to 17 residues. The CDR3 region has the DNA TGTGCCAGCAGTTTAGACGCTAGCGGGGGGGCAACCGGGGAGCTGTTTTTT. Its protein product is CASSLDASGGATGELFF.